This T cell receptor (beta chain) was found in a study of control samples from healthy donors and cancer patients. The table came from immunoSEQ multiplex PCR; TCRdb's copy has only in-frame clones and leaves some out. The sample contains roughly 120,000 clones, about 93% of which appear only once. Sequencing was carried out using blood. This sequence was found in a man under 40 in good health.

The CDR3 nucleotides are TGTGCCAGCAGCCAAAGGTGGGGGAGCACAGATACGCAGTATTTT. Translating gives CASSQRWGSTDTQYF. The chain carries TRBV3-1 (or the pseudogene TRBV3-2) and TRBJ2-3; D is tentatively TRBD1 or TRBD2 (5 bases each). This CDR3 is 15 amino acids long. The germline CDR1 and CDR2 sequences are LGHDT and YNNKEL (reference sequence). The V end lost 2 bases, the J end lost 0 bases, and 9 bases lay between the germline ends.